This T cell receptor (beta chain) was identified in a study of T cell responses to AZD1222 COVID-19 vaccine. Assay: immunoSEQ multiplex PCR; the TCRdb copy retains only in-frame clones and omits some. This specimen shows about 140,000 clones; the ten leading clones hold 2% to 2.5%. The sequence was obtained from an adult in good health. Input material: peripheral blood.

CDR3 in DNA: TGTGCCAGCAGCCTACCACCGGGGTCGGGTGGAAACACCATATATTTT. It encodes CASSLPPGSGGNTIYF. The V gene is TRBV2, the J gene TRBJ1-3; D call uncertain. CDR1 and CDR2 from the germline V gene are SNHLY and FYNNEI. V was trimmed by 6 bases and J by 3 bases, leaving 18 bases between them. The CDR3 sequence is 16 residues long.